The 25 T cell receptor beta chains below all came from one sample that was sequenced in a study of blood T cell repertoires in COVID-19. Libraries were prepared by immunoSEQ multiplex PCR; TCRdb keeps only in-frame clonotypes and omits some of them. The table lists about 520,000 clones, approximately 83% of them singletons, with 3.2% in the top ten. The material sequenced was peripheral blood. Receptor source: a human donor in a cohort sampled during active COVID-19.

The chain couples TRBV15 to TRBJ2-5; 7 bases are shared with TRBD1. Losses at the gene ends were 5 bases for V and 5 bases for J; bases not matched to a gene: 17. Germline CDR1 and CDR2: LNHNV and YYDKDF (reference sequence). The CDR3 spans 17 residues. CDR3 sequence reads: CATSGILGQAERETQYF. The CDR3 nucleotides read TGTGCCACCAGCGGAATCCTCGGACAGGCCGAAAGGGAGACCCAGTACTTC. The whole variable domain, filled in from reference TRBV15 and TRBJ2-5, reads DAMVIQNPRYQVTQFGKPVTLSCSQTLNHNVMYWYQQKSSQAPKLLFHYYDKDFNNEADTPDNFQSRRPNTSFCFLDIRSPGLGDTAMYLCATSGILGQAERETQYFGPGTRLLVL.

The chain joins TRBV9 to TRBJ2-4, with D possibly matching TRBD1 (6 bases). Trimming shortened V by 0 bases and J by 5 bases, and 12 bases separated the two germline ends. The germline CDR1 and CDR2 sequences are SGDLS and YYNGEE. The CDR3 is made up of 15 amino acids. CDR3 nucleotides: TGTGCCAGCAGCGTAGGAGGACAGAGTCAAAACATTCAGTACTTC. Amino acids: CASSVGGQSQNIQYF.

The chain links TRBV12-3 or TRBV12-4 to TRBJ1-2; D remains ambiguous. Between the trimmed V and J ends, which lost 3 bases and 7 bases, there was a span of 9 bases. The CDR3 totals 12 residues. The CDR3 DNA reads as TGTGCCAGCAGTTTCTCAATCGGTGGCTACACCTTC. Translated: CASSFSIGGYTF.

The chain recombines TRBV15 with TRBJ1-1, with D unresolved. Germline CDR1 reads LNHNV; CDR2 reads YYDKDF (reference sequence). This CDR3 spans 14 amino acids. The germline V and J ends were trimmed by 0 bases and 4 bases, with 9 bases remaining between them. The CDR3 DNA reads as TGTGCCACCAGCAGAGATCGAGTTATCACTGAAGCTTTCTTT. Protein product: CATSRDRVITEAFF.

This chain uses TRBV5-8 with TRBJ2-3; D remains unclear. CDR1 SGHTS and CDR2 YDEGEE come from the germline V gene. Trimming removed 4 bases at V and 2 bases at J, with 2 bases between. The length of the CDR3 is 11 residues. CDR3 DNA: TGTGCCAGCAGCCTCACAGATACGCAGTATTTT. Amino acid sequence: CASSLTDTQYF. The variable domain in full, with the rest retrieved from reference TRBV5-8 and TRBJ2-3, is EAGVTQSPTHLIKTRGQQATLRCSPISGHTSVYWYQQALGLGLQFLLWYDEGEERNRGNFPPRFSGRQFPNYSSELNVNALELEDSALYLCASSLTDTQYFGPGTRLTVL.

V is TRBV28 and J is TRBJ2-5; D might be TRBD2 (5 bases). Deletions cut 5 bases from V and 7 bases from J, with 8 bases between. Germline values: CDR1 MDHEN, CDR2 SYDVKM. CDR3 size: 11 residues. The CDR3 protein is CASSQTRTQYF. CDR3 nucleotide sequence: TGTGCCAGCAGTCAAACTAGGACCCAGTACTTC.

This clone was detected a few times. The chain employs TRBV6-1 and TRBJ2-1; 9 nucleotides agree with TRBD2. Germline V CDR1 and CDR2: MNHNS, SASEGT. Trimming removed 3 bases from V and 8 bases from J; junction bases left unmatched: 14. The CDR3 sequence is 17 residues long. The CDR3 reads CASSEGFFAGGGDEQFF. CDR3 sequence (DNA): TGTGCCAGCAGTGAGGGGTTTTTTGCGGGAGGGGGAGATGAGCAGTTCTTC.

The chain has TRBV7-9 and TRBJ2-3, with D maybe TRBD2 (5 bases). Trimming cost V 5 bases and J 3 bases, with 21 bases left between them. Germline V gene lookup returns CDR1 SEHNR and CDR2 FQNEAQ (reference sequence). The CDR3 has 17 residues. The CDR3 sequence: CASSLGRGQWGTDTQYF. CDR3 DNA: TGTGCCAGCAGCCTCGGTCGCGGGCAGTGGGGAACAGATACGCAGTATTTT. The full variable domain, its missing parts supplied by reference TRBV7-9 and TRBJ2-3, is DTGVSQNPRHKITKRGQNVTFRCDPISEHNRLYWYRQTLGQGPEFLTYFQNEAQLEKSRLLSDRFSAERPKGSFSTLEIQRTEQGDSAMYLCASSLGRGQWGTDTQYFGPGTRLTVL.

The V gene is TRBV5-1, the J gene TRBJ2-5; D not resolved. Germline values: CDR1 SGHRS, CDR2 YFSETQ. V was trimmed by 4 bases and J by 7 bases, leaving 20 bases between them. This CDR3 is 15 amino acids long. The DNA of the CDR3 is TGCGCCAGCAGCCCCAGTAACAGCCGGATGGGGACCCAGTACTTC. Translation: CASSPSNSRMGTQYF.

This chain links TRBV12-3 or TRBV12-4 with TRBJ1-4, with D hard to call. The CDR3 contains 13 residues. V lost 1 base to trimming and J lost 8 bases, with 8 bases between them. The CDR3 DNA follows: TGTGCCAGCAGTTTAGGGCAAACCGAAAAACTGTTTTTT. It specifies CASSLGQTEKLFF.

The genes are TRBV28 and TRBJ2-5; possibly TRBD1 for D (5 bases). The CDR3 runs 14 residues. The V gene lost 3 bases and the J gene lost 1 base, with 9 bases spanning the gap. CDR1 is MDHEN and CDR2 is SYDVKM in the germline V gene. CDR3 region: CASSLVGPQETQYF. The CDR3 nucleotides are TGTGCCAGCAGTTTGGTGGGGCCCCAAGAGACCCAGTACTTC.

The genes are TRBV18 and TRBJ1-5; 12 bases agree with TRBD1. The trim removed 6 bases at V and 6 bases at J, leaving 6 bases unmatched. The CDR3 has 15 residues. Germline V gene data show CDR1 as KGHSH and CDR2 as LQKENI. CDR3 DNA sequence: TGTGCCAGCTCTCCCGGGACAGGGGGCTTTCAGCCCCAGCATTTT. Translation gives CASSPGTGGFQPQHF.

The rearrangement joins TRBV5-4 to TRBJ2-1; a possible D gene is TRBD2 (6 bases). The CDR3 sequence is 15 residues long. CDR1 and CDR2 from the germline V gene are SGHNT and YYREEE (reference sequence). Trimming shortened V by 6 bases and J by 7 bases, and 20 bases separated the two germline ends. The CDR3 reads CASTGWVGRGNEQFF. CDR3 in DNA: TGTGCCAGCACCGGTTGGGTGGGGCGGGGTAATGAGCAGTTCTTC.

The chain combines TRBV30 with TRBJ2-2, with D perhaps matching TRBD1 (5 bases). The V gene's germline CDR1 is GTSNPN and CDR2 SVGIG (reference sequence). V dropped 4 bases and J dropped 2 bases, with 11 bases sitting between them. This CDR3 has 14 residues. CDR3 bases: TGTGCCTGGAATGCAGGGCCTAACACCGGGGAGCTGTTTTTT. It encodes CAWNAGPNTGELFF.

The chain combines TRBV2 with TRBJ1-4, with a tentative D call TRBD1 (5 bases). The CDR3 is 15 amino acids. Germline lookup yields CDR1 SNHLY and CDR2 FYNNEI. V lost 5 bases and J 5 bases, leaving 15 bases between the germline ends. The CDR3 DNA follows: TGTGCCAGCAGTTCTGATACAGGTTCAAATGAAAAACTGTTTTTT. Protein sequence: CASSSDTGSNEKLFF.

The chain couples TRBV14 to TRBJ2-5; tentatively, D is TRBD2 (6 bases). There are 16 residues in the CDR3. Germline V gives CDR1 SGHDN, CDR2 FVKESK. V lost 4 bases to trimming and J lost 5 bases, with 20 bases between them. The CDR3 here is CASSLDQAGSRETQYF. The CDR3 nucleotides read TGTGCCAGCAGCCTCGACCAGGCGGGATCGCGGGAGACCCAGTACTTC.

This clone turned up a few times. The DNA of the CDR3 is TGTGCCAGCAGTCCAGGGGCCTACAATGAGCAGTTCTTC. It encodes CASSPGAYNEQFF. The V call is TRBV27, the J call TRBJ2-1, with D possibly being TRBD1 (6 bases). The V gene lost 5 bases and the J gene lost 2 bases, with 7 bases spanning the gap. This CDR3 spans 13 amino acids. The germline V gene has CDR1 MNHEY and CDR2 SMNVEV (reference sequence).

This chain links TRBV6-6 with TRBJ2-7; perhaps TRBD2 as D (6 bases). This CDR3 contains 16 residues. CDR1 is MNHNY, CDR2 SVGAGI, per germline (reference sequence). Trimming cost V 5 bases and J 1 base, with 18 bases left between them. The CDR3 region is CASSQGDLKSSYEQYF. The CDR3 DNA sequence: TGTGCCAGCAGTCAAGGGGACTTAAAATCATCCTACGAGCAGTACTTC.

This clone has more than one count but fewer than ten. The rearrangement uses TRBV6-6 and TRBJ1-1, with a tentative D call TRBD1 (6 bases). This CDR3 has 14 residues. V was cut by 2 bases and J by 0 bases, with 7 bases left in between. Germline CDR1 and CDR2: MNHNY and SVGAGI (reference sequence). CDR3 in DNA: TGTGCCAGCAGTTACGACAGGATGAACACTGAAGCTTTCTTT. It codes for CASSYDRMNTEAFF.

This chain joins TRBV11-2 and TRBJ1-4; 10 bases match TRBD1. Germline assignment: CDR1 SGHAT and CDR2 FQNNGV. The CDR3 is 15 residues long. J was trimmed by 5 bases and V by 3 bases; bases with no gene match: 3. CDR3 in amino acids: CASSLTGQGNEKLFF. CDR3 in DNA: TGTGCCAGCAGCTTGACGGGACAGGGGAATGAAAAACTGTTTTTT.

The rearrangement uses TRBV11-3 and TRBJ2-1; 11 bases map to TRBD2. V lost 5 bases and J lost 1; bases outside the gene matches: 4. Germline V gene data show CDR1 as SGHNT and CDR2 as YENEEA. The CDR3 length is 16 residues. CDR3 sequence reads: CASSRTSGSSYNEQFF. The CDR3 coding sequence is TGTGCCAGCAGCCGAACTAGCGGGAGTTCCTACAATGAGCAGTTCTTC.

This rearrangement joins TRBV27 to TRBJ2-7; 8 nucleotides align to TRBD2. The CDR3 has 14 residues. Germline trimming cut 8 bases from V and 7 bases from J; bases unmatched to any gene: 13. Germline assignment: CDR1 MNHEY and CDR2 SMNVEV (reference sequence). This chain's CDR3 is CASPRVAGSFEQYF. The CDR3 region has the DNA TGTGCCAGCCCTAGAGTAGCGGGATCGTTTGAGCAGTACTTC.

The CDR3 sequence is CGGGQGYPEWQYF. The DNA for the CDR3 is TGTGGTGGGGGACAGGGGTATCCTGAATGGCAGTACTTC. The chain recombines TRBV30 with TRBJ2-7; TRBD1 matches 10 bases. Germline V CDR1 and CDR2: GTSNPN, SVGIG (reference sequence). The CDR3 has 13 amino acids.

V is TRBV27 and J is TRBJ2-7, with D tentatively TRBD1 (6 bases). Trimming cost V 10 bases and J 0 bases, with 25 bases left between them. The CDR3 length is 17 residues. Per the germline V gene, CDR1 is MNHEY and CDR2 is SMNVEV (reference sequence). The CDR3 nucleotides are TGTGCCAAGGACAGTGTCAACCCTACGAGAAGCTCCTACGAGCAGTACTTC. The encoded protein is CAKDSVNPTRSSYEQYF.

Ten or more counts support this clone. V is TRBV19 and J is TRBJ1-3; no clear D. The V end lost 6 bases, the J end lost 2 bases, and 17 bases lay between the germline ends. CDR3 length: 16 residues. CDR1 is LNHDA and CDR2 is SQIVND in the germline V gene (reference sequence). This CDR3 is CASSHPSGTAGNTIYF. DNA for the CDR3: TGTGCCAGTAGCCACCCGTCGGGAACGGCTGGAAACACCATATATTTT.